This T cell receptor beta chain was recorded in a study of blood T cells in healthy people across ages. V shed 3 bases and J 4 bases; nucleotides not matched to a gene: 10. Germline loops: CDR1 DFQATT, CDR2 SNEGSKA (reference sequence). This CDR3 has 15 residues. Through a sample-barcoded 5' primer and a J-beta primer mix, a second PCR was run for 7 to 11 cycles. MiXCR, applied by TCRdb to the 5' RACE reads, yields one record per CDR3 protein. The data show about 1,400,000 distinct CDR3 sequences, around two fifths seen once. The sample comprised blood. The receptor was isolated from a woman aged 18-29 years in good health. The J gene is TRBJ2-5, the V gene TRBV20-1; TRBD2 agrees at 8 bases. CDR3: CSARETSAYPETQYF. The CDR3 DNA is TGCAGTGCTAGGGAGACTAGCGCCTACCCAGAGACCCAGTACTTC.